This TCR beta chain was documented in a study of blood T cell repertoires in COVID-19. Study in general: There were acute and convalescent COVID-19 samples, and they came from the United States, Italy and Spain. T cells, B-cell-depleted T cells, or PBMCs supplied cDNA or gDNA.

The V and J ends lost 0 bases and 1 base, in that order; junction bases with no gene match: 8. Germline V gene sequence: CDR1 SGHTS, CDR2 YDEGEE. There are 17 residues in the CDR3. Original data processing: The assay estimated nucleated cells by amplifying reference gene primers. The protocol was immunoSEQ multiplex PCR, while the TCRdb copy is restricted to in-frame clones and leaves out a portion. V, J and clone size are those of that table, while D and trimming were read from the DNA. Seen here are some 200,000 clones, around 86% observed once, and the top ten hold approximately 5.2%. The Seattle patients joined while their infection was active and were tracked longitudinally afterward.

The TCR was taken from a woman between 65 and 79 years old with COVID-19, enrolled during active disease. What was sequenced was peripheral blood. This sequence joins TRBV5-8 and TRBJ2-3; 7 bases are a match to TRBD1. This CDR3 reads CASSLGIGTEGTDTQYF. The DNA for the CDR3 is TGTGCCAGCAGCTTGGGTATCGGGACAGAGGGCACAGATACGCAGTATTTT.